The 19 T cell receptor beta chains presented below share a single source sample, sequenced in a study of T cells after yellow fever vaccination. MiXCR was run by TCRdb on the 5' RACE reads, yielding one entry per CDR3 protein. The repertoire holds approximately 330,000 distinct CDR3 sequences, under 15% seen once, with around 3% in the top ten. This specimen was CD4+ T cells sorted from PBMCs, taken 15 days after the yellow fever booster vaccination. The receptors originated from a young man who received the YFV17D yellow fever vaccine.

The chain uses TRBV11-2 and TRBJ2-5, with D tentatively TRBD1 or TRBD2 (5 bases each). Per the germline V gene, CDR1 is SGHAT and CDR2 is FQNNGV. This CDR3 has 15 amino acids. Trimming stripped 5 bases from V and 5 bases from J, with 18 bases between. CDR3 amino acids: CASSLNRRGSETQYF. DNA of the CDR3: TGTGCCAGCAGCCTCAACAGGAGAGGGAGTGAGACCCAGTACTTC.

J is TRBJ2-3 and V is TRBV5-5; D unresolved. The CDR3 covers 13 residues. With 0 bases removed from V and 10 bases from J, the gap between germline ends came to 12 bases. Germline assignment: CDR1 SGHKS and CDR2 YYEKEE (reference sequence). In DNA form, the CDR3 reads TGTGCCAGCAGCTTGGGGCCCCTCGAAGCGCAGTATTTT. The encoded protein is CASSLGPLEAQYF.

The chain joins TRBV12-3 or TRBV12-4 to TRBJ2-3, with D possibly being TRBD2 (6 bases). This CDR3 region has 16 residues. V was pared by 1 base and J by 3 bases, with 14 bases between. This CDR3 is CASSLEPGAMTDTQYF. The CDR3 DNA reads TGTGCCAGCAGTTTAGAGCCGGGAGCCATGACAGATACGCAGTATTTT.

The chain has TRBV5-1 and TRBJ2-1; 9 positions match TRBD2. The V gene's germline CDR1 is SGHRS and CDR2 YFSETQ. The length of the CDR3 is 17 residues. Trimming cost V 4 bases and J 6 bases; bases outside gene matches: 14. The CDR3 bases are TGCGCCAGCAGCCCCCCACTCGCGGGGGGGCTAGGCAATGAGCAGTTCTTC. Protein product: CASSPPLAGGLGNEQFF.

This clonotype was observed many times. The rearrangement uses TRBV7-9 and TRBJ1-5, with 7 nucleotides matching TRBD1. Per the germline V gene, CDR1 is SEHNR and CDR2 is FQNEAQ (reference sequence). CDR3 length: 13 residues. The ends lost 3 bases at V and 5 bases at J; junction bases unmatched: 1. CDR3 in DNA: TGTGCCAGCAGCTTTACAGGGGATCAGCCCCAGCATTTT. It specifies CASSFTGDQPQHF.

CDR3 coding DNA: TGTGCCAGCCAGCGGGGGGGCAGCACAGATACGCAGTATTTT. Its protein is CASQRGGSTDTQYF. The genes are TRBV6-1 and TRBJ2-3; 10 nucleotides line up with TRBD2. V lost 8 bases, J lost 0 bases, and 2 bases stayed unmatched. The CDR3 is made up of 14 amino acids. The germline CDR1 and CDR2 sequences are MNHNS and SASEGT.

This clonotype has only a few counts. The V call is TRBV24-1, the J call TRBJ2-3; D is uncertain. V was shortened by 7 bases and J by 1 base, with 11 bases between the two germline ends. The CDR3 length is 14 residues. Germline values: CDR1 KGHDR, CDR2 SFDVKD. The CDR3: CATRGRLGTDTQYF. In DNA form, the CDR3 reads TGTGCCACCAGGGGCAGGCTCGGCACAGATACGCAGTATTTT.

This chain connects TRBV7-6 to TRBJ1-6; D gene ambiguous. The ends were cut back, 2 bases at V and 7 bases at J, with 24 bases in the middle. This CDR3 is 19 amino acids long. Germline CDR1 is SGHVS and CDR2 is FNYEAQ. The CDR3 is CASSLLRAVGGVVNSPLHF. Written as DNA, the CDR3 is TGTGCCAGCAGCTTACTTCGGGCAGTGGGAGGCGTGGTAAATTCACCCCTCCACTTT.

The chain is built from TRBV7-2 and TRBJ2-7; 9 positions agree with TRBD1. V shed 0 bases, J shed 2 bases, and the junction held 5 bases outside the gene matches. Per the germline V gene, CDR1 is SGHTA and CDR2 is FQGNSA. There are 16 residues in the CDR3. This CDR3 reads CASSLASGQGAYEQYF. The CDR3 DNA is TGTGCCAGCAGCTTAGCTTCGGGACAGGGTGCCTACGAGCAGTACTTC.

The V gene is TRBV20-1, the J gene TRBJ2-3; 9 bases match TRBD2. The CDR3 is 15 amino acids. Trimming took 1 base from V and 4 from J; bases not matched to a gene: 6. CDR1 is DFQATT, CDR2 SNEGSKA, per germline (reference sequence). The CDR3 DNA sequence: TGCAGTGCTAGAGCCCCAGCGGGGGGCCCAGATACGCAGTATTTT. This encodes CSARAPAGGPDTQYF.

This clonotype was found a few times. This rearrangement joins TRBV5-1 to TRBJ2-7, with TRBD2 identical over 13 bases. Trimming took 4 bases from V and 4 from J; bases not matched to a gene: 11. In germline, CDR1 is SGHRS, CDR2 YFSETQ. CDR3 length: 17 amino acids. The DNA of the CDR3 is TGCGCCAGCAGCCTGGGACTAGCGGGGACGGCTAGGTACGAGCAGTACTTC. It encodes CASSLGLAGTARYEQYF.

V is TRBV11-1 and J is TRBJ2-7; 10 nucleotides agree with TRBD1. Germline values: CDR1 SGHAT, CDR2 FQDESV (reference sequence). With V trimmed by 3 bases and J by 6 bases, 17 bases remained unmatched. The CDR3 is 18 amino acids. CDR3 sequence: CASSFRLPIRQGAVEQYV. The CDR3 DNA reads as TGTGCCAGCAGCTTCAGACTCCCCATACGACAGGGGGCGGTCGAGCAGTACGTC.

The table lists this clonotype with a few counts. The CDR3 here is CASSSDRELRPQHF. The CDR3 DNA reads TGTGCCAGCAGCTCCGACAGGGAATTAAGGCCCCAGCATTTT. This chain joins TRBV5-8 and TRBJ1-5, with TRBD1 identical over 7 bases. Germline V gene lookup returns CDR1 SGHTS and CDR2 YDEGEE. V was pared by 3 bases and J by 9 bases, with 9 bases of the junction left unmatched. This CDR3 comprises 14 residues.

This clonotype was counted only a few times. The J gene is TRBJ2-7, the V gene TRBV3-1; D assignment may be TRBD1 or TRBD2 (5 bases each). Trimming pared 2 bases from V and 7 bases from J, leaving 15 bases between. In germline, CDR1 is LGHDT, CDR2 YNNKEL (reference sequence). The CDR3 contains 14 residues. In DNA, the CDR3 is TGTGCCAGCAGCCAATTTCAGGGATCGGGGGAGCAGTACTTC. Its protein product is CASSQFQGSGEQYF.

The CDR3 DNA reads TGTGCCAGCAGCGAGGCGTCCACTTCCCTCCACTTT. Encoded protein: CASSEASTSLHF. The chain couples TRBV3-1 to TRBJ1-6; no firm D call. Germline values: CDR1 LGHDT, CDR2 YNNKEL (reference sequence). Between the trimmed V and J ends, which lost 5 bases and 14 bases, there was a span of 13 bases. The CDR3 contains 12 residues.

The chain uses TRBV6-5 and TRBJ1-5; D uncertain. The CDR3 consists of 14 residues. Germline CDR1 and CDR2: MNHEY and SVGAGI. V lost 3 bases to trimming and J lost 0 bases, with 6 bases between them. The CDR3, as DNA: TGTGCCAGCAGTTATAAGTATAGCAATCAGCCCCAGCATTTT. Translated, it gives CASSYKYSNQPQHF.

This chain joins TRBV2 and TRBJ2-4; 10 bases match TRBD2. The ends lost 4 bases at V and 0 bases at J; junction bases unmatched: 12. Per the germline V gene, CDR1 is SNHLY and CDR2 is FYNNEI. The CDR3 is 19 residues long. The CDR3 loop is CASSGALAGAPLAKNIQYF. The DNA for the CDR3 is TGTGCCAGCAGTGGGGCCCTAGCGGGGGCCCCGCTAGCCAAAAACATTCAGTACTTC.

The table lists this clonotype with a few counts. The chain is built from TRBV6-6 and TRBJ2-7; D uncertain. Trimming cost V 7 bases and J 0 bases, with 10 bases left between them. Germline values: CDR1 MNHNY, CDR2 SVGAGI (reference sequence). The CDR3 sequence is 13 residues long. CDR3 loop: CASKDSNSYEQYV. The CDR3 bases are TGTGCCAGCAAAGATAGTAACTCCTACGAGCAGTACGTC.

This chain joins TRBV20-1 and TRBJ1-2; 7 bases map to TRBD1. This CDR3 region has 15 residues. CDR1 and CDR2 from the germline V gene are DFQATT and SNEGSKA (reference sequence). V lost 6 bases and J lost 4; bases outside the gene matches: 14. Written as DNA, the CDR3 is TGCAGTGCGAGAATTGAGATGACAGGGACCTATGGCTACACCTTC. Protein sequence: CSARIEMTGTYGYTF.